This is a list of T cell receptor beta chains from one sample in a study of early T cells in non-severe SARS-CoV-2 infection. TCRdb re-called the 5' RACE reads through MiXCR, storing one row per CDR3 protein. The sample includes tens of thousands of distinct CDR3 sequences, 9% to 15% of them seen just once. Sequencing used whole blood. These receptors came from an adult who was a healthcare worker with PCR-confirmed SARS-CoV-2 infection or an uninfected control (not recorded which). Both conserved end residues are part of each CDR3. Each record gives: CDR3 DNA, CDR3 protein, D gene, J gene, clone size, V gene. D genes are given only for firm matches. For some rows the clone size is stated as once, few or many, or as a class when expanded; others skip it.

cdr3_nt: TGTGCCAGCAGCTTGGACCGCGGGACTAGCGGGGGCTACAATGAGCAGTTCTTC; cdr3_aa: CASSLDRGTSGGYNEQFF; d_call: TRBD2; j_call: TRBJ2-1; clone_size: many; v_call: TRBV7-2
cdr3_nt: TGTGCCAGCAGCTTGGCCGCGGGCCATGAGTACTTC; cdr3_aa: CASSLAAGHEYF; d_call: .; j_call: TRBJ2-4; clone_size: many; v_call: TRBV5-4
cdr3_nt: TGTGCCAGCAGCAGGGTCTTTAATGAAAAACTGTTTTTT; cdr3_aa: CASSRVFNEKLFF; d_call: .; j_call: TRBJ1-4; clone_size: .; v_call: TRBV7-2
cdr3_nt: TGTGCCAGCAGTTCGAACGGACAGGGGGCATCAGATACGCAGTATTTT; cdr3_aa: CASSSNGQGASDTQYF; d_call: TRBD1; j_call: TRBJ2-3; clone_size: .; v_call: TRBV28
cdr3_nt: TGTGCCAGCAGCCTTTCTGGGACTCCTCCGGAGACCCAGTACTTC; cdr3_aa: CASSLSGTPPETQYF; d_call: .; j_call: TRBJ2-5; clone_size: many; v_call: TRBV7-2
cdr3_nt: TGTGCCAGCAGCTTAAACGGCGGCTACGAGCAGTACTTC; cdr3_aa: CASSLNGGYEQYF; d_call: .; j_call: TRBJ2-7; clone_size: few; v_call: TRBV7-3
cdr3_nt: TGTGCCAGCATCGCGGGAGGGTACACAGATACGCAGTATTTT; cdr3_aa: CASIAGGYTDTQYF; d_call: TRBD2; j_call: TRBJ2-3; clone_size: few; v_call: TRBV28
cdr3_nt: TGTGCCAGCAGTTACATAGTAAACTCTGATACGCAGTATTTT; cdr3_aa: CASSYIVNSDTQYF; d_call: .; j_call: TRBJ2-3; clone_size: .; v_call: TRBV6-5
cdr3_nt: TGTGCCTCGTTCCGCTCCGGCGAGCAGTACTTC; cdr3_aa: CASFRSGEQYF; d_call: .; j_call: TRBJ2-7; clone_size: .; v_call: TRBV30
cdr3_nt: TGCGCCAGCAGCCCCCAACTTGGGGGGGCAAGAGATACGCAGTATTTT; cdr3_aa: CASSPQLGGARDTQYF; d_call: .; j_call: TRBJ2-3; clone_size: .; v_call: TRBV5-1
cdr3_nt: TGTGCCAGCGGGAACCGAAGAGAAGCTTTCTTT; cdr3_aa: CASGNRREAFF; d_call: .; j_call: TRBJ1-1; clone_size: few; v_call: TRBV6-2/TRBV6-3
cdr3_nt: TGCAGTGCAGGGCTCGGGAGAGGCGAGCAGTACTTC; cdr3_aa: CSAGLGRGEQYF; d_call: .; j_call: TRBJ2-7; clone_size: .; v_call: TRBV20-1
cdr3_nt: TGTGCCAGCAGTCCTCTAGCGGAAGGTACCGGGGAGCTGTTTTTT; cdr3_aa: CASSPLAEGTGELFF; d_call: TRBD2; j_call: TRBJ2-2; clone_size: .; v_call: TRBV6-2/TRBV6-3
cdr3_nt: TGTGCCAGCAGCTTAGTAGGGGGCGCAGGAGAGACCCAGTACTTC; cdr3_aa: CASSLVGGAGETQYF; d_call: TRBD1; j_call: TRBJ2-5; clone_size: few; v_call: TRBV7-2
cdr3_nt: TGTGCCAGCACCGTGAACTGGGACAGGGCCGAGACCCAGTACTTC; cdr3_aa: CASTVNWDRAETQYF; d_call: TRBD1; j_call: TRBJ2-5; clone_size: few; v_call: TRBV11-2
cdr3_nt: TGTGCCAGCAGTCCCCCGGGGGTAGCCAAAAACATTCAGTACTTC; cdr3_aa: CASSPPGVAKNIQYF; d_call: .; j_call: TRBJ2-4; clone_size: many; v_call: TRBV28
cdr3_nt: TGTGCCAGCTCACCTTGGATGATGACAGACAAAGAGACCCAGTACTTC; cdr3_aa: CASSPWMMTDKETQYF; d_call: .; j_call: TRBJ2-5; clone_size: many; v_call: TRBV18
cdr3_nt: TGTGCCAGCTCACCATACGTAGAGACAGGACGGAGGACCTCTGGGGCCAACGTCCTGACTTTC; cdr3_aa: CASSPYVETGRRTSGANVLTF; d_call: .; j_call: TRBJ2-6; clone_size: .; v_call: TRBV18
cdr3_nt: TGCGCCAGCAGCTTGAGGGCCAGATCCTATGGCTACACCTTC; cdr3_aa: CASSLRARSYGYTF; d_call: .; j_call: TRBJ1-2; clone_size: .; v_call: TRBV5-1
cdr3_nt: TGCGCCAGCAGCCTGGGGACCGCTCCCAATAGCAATCAGCCCCAGCATTTT; cdr3_aa: CASSLGTAPNSNQPQHF; d_call: .; j_call: TRBJ1-5; clone_size: many; v_call: TRBV4-1
cdr3_nt: TGCAGCGTTGAAGGGGGGAACACTGAAGCTTTCTTT; cdr3_aa: CSVEGGNTEAFF; d_call: .; j_call: TRBJ1-1; clone_size: many; v_call: TRBV29-1
cdr3_nt: TGCAGCGCCCGGGACATCCGCACAGATACGCAGTATTTT; cdr3_aa: CSARDIRTDTQYF; d_call: .; j_call: TRBJ2-3; clone_size: few; v_call: TRBV29-1
cdr3_nt: TGCAGCGTTCTCCAGAACACTGAAGCTTTCTTT; cdr3_aa: CSVLQNTEAFF; d_call: .; j_call: TRBJ1-1; clone_size: few; v_call: TRBV29-1
cdr3_nt: TGTGCCAGCAGCTTAGCGCTTAACACCGGGGAGCTGTTTTTT; cdr3_aa: CASSLALNTGELFF; d_call: .; j_call: TRBJ2-2; clone_size: .; v_call: TRBV7-2
cdr3_nt: TGTGCCAGCAACCTCGGCCCCGGGACGTTCACAGATACGCAGTATTTT; cdr3_aa: CASNLGPGTFTDTQYF; d_call: .; j_call: TRBJ2-3; clone_size: many; v_call: TRBV13
cdr3_nt: TGTGCCAGCAGCGTACGGGGGACAGATACGCAGTATTTT; cdr3_aa: CASSVRGTDTQYF; d_call: .; j_call: TRBJ2-3; clone_size: few; v_call: TRBV9